The 23 T cell receptor beta chains below all came from one sample that was sequenced in a study of T-cell memory formation after mild COVID-19. MiXCR, run by TCRdb on the 5' RACE reads, gives a single entry per CDR3 protein. This sample has approximately 190,000 distinct CDR3 sequences, with around 18% found just once. The sequenced sample consisted of PBMCs or a T cell subset sorted from them (not recorded which). These receptors all come from an adult woman who had mild COVID-19 (a few samples of this study predate the infection). Cell type and time point are not known.

Only a few counts were recorded for this clonotype. V and J are TRBV12-3 or TRBV12-4 and TRBJ1-1; 8 bases fit TRBD1. The CDR3 covers 15 residues. V was clipped by 5 bases and J by 4 bases; unmatched bases: 9. This CDR3 reads CASSLSPQGGTEAFF. The CDR3 DNA sequence: TGTGCCAGCAGTCTTTCCCCACAGGGGGGCACTGAAGCTTTCTTT.

This chain joins TRBV6-2 or TRBV6-3 and TRBJ1-2; D uncertain. The CDR3 covers 14 residues. Germline V CDR1 and CDR2: MNHEY, SVGEGT. Between the trimmed V and J ends, which lost 0 bases and 5 bases, there was a span of 10 bases. In DNA, the CDR3 is TGTGCCAGCAGTTACTCTTCCCGGACTTATGGCTACACCTTC. Amino acids: CASSYSSRTYGYTF.

This clonotype was observed a handful of times. The chain joins TRBV18 to TRBJ1-1, with 7 bases that match TRBD1. The V gene end was trimmed by 2 bases and the J gene end by 1 base; junction bases not matched to a gene: 4. The CDR3 loop spans 15 amino acids. Per germline, CDR1 KGHSH and CDR2 LQKENI. CDR3 sequence: CASSPSDRANTEAFF. The CDR3 nucleotides read TGTGCCAGCTCACCAAGTGACAGGGCGAACACTGAAGCTTTCTTT.

The chain has TRBV12-3 or TRBV12-4 and TRBJ1-2, with D maybe TRBD1 (6 bases). Trimming removed 6 bases at V and 2 bases at J, with 16 bases between. This CDR3 is built from 15 residues. The CDR3 sequence is CASSLRDNPNYGYTF. The CDR3 region has the DNA TGTGCCAGCAGCCTCCGGGACAACCCGAACTATGGCTACACCTTC.

This sequence joins TRBV5-1 and TRBJ2-1, with 9 bases fitting TRBD1. The V gene end was trimmed by 3 bases and the J gene end by 3 bases; junction bases not matched to a gene: 4. From germline, CDR1 is SGHRS and CDR2 YFSETQ. The CDR3 loop spans 15 amino acids. The CDR3, as DNA: TGCGCCAGCAGCTGGACGGGACAGGGCTACAATGAGCAGTTCTTC. Residues: CASSWTGQGYNEQFF.

This clonotype was recorded many times. The chain employs TRBV24-1 and TRBJ2-2; possible D gene TRBD1, 5 bases. The germline V and J ends were trimmed by 4 bases and 3 bases, with 14 bases remaining between them. The CDR3 runs 16 residues. The germline V gene encodes CDR1 KGHDR and CDR2 SFDVKD. CDR3 DNA sequence: TGTGCCACCAGTGACCAATCGGCCAGGGACACCGGGGAGCTGTTTTTT. Encoded protein: CATSDQSARDTGELFF.

This clonotype appeared a few times. This chain links TRBV24-1 with TRBJ2-3; the D is unclear. This CDR3 comprises 11 residues. V was clipped by 5 bases and J by 8 bases, with 7 bases between them. Germline V gene sequence: CDR1 KGHDR, CDR2 SFDVKD. In DNA, the CDR3 is TGTGCCACCAGTGCTGCAGGTACGCAGTATTTT. Protein sequence: CATSAAGTQYF.

The genes are TRBV20-1 and TRBJ2-3, with 8 bases aligning to TRBD2. Per the germline V gene, CDR1 is DFQATT and CDR2 is SNEGSKA (reference sequence). The V and J ends lost 5 bases and 1 base, in that order; junction bases with no gene match: 5. The length of the CDR3 is 14 residues. The CDR3 spells CSARTSQGTDTQYF. CDR3 nucleotide sequence: TGCAGTGCTCGGACTAGCCAAGGCACAGATACGCAGTATTTT.

The chain is built from TRBV6-2 or TRBV6-3 and TRBJ1-1; 9 bases map to TRBD1. The CDR3 totals 15 residues. The ends lost 4 bases at V and 5 bases at J; junction bases unmatched: 8. Germline assignment: CDR1 MNHEY and CDR2 SVGEGT. CDR3 coding DNA: TGTGCCAGCAGTTTCCCCGGGACAGGGAATACTGAAGCTTTCTTT. This translates into CASSFPGTGNTEAFF.

The sample holds one count of this clonotype. The chain employs TRBV19 and TRBJ2-2; the D gene is possibly TRBD2 (5 bases). Per germline, CDR1 LNHDA and CDR2 SQIVND (reference sequence). Trimming took 7 bases from V and 1 from J, leaving 13 bases between them. The CDR3 loop spans 15 amino acids. CDR3 in amino acids: CASTRRGENTGELFF. The CDR3 bases are TGTGCCAGTACGCGACGGGGAGAGAACACCGGGGAGCTGTTTTTT. Using reference TRBV19 and TRBJ2-2 for the parts outside the CDR3, the full variable domain is DGGITQSPKYLFRKEGQNVTLSCEQNLNHDAMYWYRQDPGQGLRLIYYSQIVNDFQKGDIAEGYSVSREKKESFPLTVTSAQKNPTAFYLCASTRRGENTGELFFGEGSRLTVL.

This chain connects TRBV12-3 or TRBV12-4 to TRBJ1-2; tentative D call: TRBD1 (6 bases). CDR3 size: 13 residues. The ends were cut back, 5 bases at V and 4 bases at J, with 11 bases in the middle. The chain's CDR3 is CASSVQGRYGYTF. The DNA of the CDR3 is TGTGCCAGCAGTGTACAGGGTCGCTATGGCTACACCTTC.

This clonotype appeared once. This sequence joins TRBV20-1 and TRBJ1-5; maybe TRBD1 (5 bases). Germline V gene sequence: CDR1 DFQATT, CDR2 SNEGSKA (reference sequence). V was clipped by 3 bases and J by 0 bases, with 9 bases between them. This CDR3 is built from 14 residues. The CDR3: CSASPGISNQPQHF. The DNA for the CDR3 is TGCAGTGCTAGTCCAGGGATTAGCAATCAGCCCCAGCATTTT.

In nucleotides, the CDR3 is TGCAGCGTTGTTGGGTTCAATGAGCAGTTCTTC. Translation gives CSVVGFNEQFF. The V call is TRBV29-1, the J call TRBJ2-1, with unresolved D. CDR3 length: 11 residues. Germline loops: CDR1 SQVTM, CDR2 ANQGSEA. V gave up 4 bases and J gave up 6 bases, with 7 bases separating them.

The rearrangement links TRBV7-2 to TRBJ2-7; 8 bases map to TRBD2. Germline CDR1 SGHTA, CDR2 FQGNSA. The junction had 16 bases not matched to a gene; V was cut back by 6 bases and J by 6 bases. This CDR3 spans 16 amino acids. CDR3 nucleotide sequence: TGTGCCAGCAGTGCGAGACTACTCGGGAGGGCCACCGAGCAGTACTTC. Translating it yields CASSARLLGRATEQYF. The entire variable domain, with the rest obtained from reference TRBV7-2 and TRBJ2-7, is as follows: GAGVSQSPSNKVTEKGKDVELRCDPISGHTALYWYRQSLGQGLEFLIYFQGNSAPDKSGLPSDRFSAERTGGSVSTLTIQRTQQEDSAVYLCASSARLLGRATEQYFGPGTRLTVT.

This clonotype has more than one count but fewer than ten. The CDR3 DNA follows: TGTGCCAGCAGCCCCCGCCGGACTAGCGGGGTGTACCAAGAGACCCAGTACTTC. Translating gives CASSPRRTSGVYQETQYF. V and J are TRBV7-9 and TRBJ2-5; 12 bases are a match to TRBD2. J lost 0 bases, V lost 5 bases, and 10 bases had no gene match. This CDR3 comprises 18 residues. CDR1 and CDR2 (germline): SEHNR, FQNEAQ (reference sequence).

The V and J genes are TRBV5-1 and TRBJ2-1; 9 bases fit TRBD2. Per germline, CDR1 SGHRS and CDR2 YFSETQ. Unmatched junction bases numbered 7, after V lost 4 bases and J lost 2 bases. This CDR3 spans 16 amino acids. The CDR3 DNA sequence: TGCGCCAGCAGCATCCTAGCGGGGCCTGCCTACAATGAGCAGTTCTTC. Amino acids: CASSILAGPAYNEQFF.

This clonotype was observed a few times. This chain links TRBV7-2 with TRBJ2-7; D not resolved. Germline V gene lookup returns CDR1 SGHTA and CDR2 FQGNSA. Trimming pared 0 bases from V and 3 bases from J, leaving 9 bases between. The CDR3 is made up of 14 amino acids. CDR3 nucleotides: TGTGCCAGCAGCTTAGCACCACCCCTCTACGAGCAGTACTTC. This sequence encodes CASSLAPPLYEQYF.

Only a few counts were recorded for this clonotype. The chain links TRBV5-5 to TRBJ2-7, with TRBD1 identical over 9 bases. Germline V CDR1 and CDR2: SGHKS, YYEKEE (reference sequence). Trimming at V came to 7 bases and at J to 9 bases, leaving 14 bases not matched to a gene. The CDR3 has 14 amino acids. CDR3 sequence: CASGLRDRVPLQYF. CDR3 in DNA: TGTGCCAGCGGACTCCGGGACAGGGTCCCCTTGCAGTACTTC.

This chain connects TRBV11-2 to TRBJ2-7; 11 nucleotides agree with TRBD1. Trimming cost V 4 bases and J 3 bases; bases outside gene matches: 2. Germline V gives CDR1 SGHAT, CDR2 FQNNGV. The length of the CDR3 is 14 residues. The CDR3 protein is CASSWGQGVYEQYF. The CDR3 nucleotides read TGTGCCAGCAGCTGGGGACAGGGGGTCTACGAGCAGTACTTC.

This chain links TRBV5-1 with TRBJ1-4, with D perhaps TRBD1 (5 bases). The CDR3 runs 15 residues. The V end was cut by 0 bases, the J end by 5 bases, with 11 bases between. From germline, CDR1 is SGHRS and CDR2 YFSETQ. The CDR3 coding sequence is TGCGCCAGCAGCTTGGTCGGAGGGGAGAATGAAAAACTGTTTTTT. Residues: CASSLVGGENEKLFF.

The CDR3 spells CASSPEGERTNEQYF. DNA of the CDR3: TGTGCCAGCAGCCCGGAGGGGGAGAGAACCAACGAGCAGTACTTC. V gene TRBV5-4 combines with J gene TRBJ2-7; perhaps D is TRBD1 or TRBD2 (6 bases each). CDR1 and CDR2 from the germline V gene are SGHNT and YYREEE (reference sequence). The length of the CDR3 is 15 residues. Trimming left V 4 bases short and J 5 bases short, with 19 bases between.

This clonotype has a count of ten or more. The chain is built from TRBV5-1 and TRBJ2-5; no clear D. Per the germline V gene, CDR1 is SGHRS and CDR2 is YFSETQ. Trimming shortened V by 4 bases and J by 4 bases, and 11 bases separated the two germline ends. The CDR3 contains 13 residues. The CDR3 here is CASSQAPRETQYF. For the CDR3, the DNA is TGCGCCAGCAGCCAGGCTCCACGAGAGACCCAGTACTTC.

This clonotype was counted at least ten times. DNA for the CDR3: TGTGCCAGCAGCCAAGATCGGGCTACAGATACGCAGTATTTT. This codes for CASSQDRATDTQYF. The chain has TRBV14 and TRBJ2-3; D call uncertain. Germline lookup yields CDR1 SGHDN and CDR2 FVKESK. The CDR3 spans 14 residues. V was clipped by 0 bases and J by 3 bases, with 7 bases between them.